The source of this T cell receptor beta chain is a study of blood T cell repertoires in COVID-19. This CDR3 contains 18 residues. Germline CDR1 is SGDLS and CDR2 is YYNGEE. With 4 bases clipped from V and 5 bases from J, the junction kept 14 bases outside the gene matches. Authors' methods: By means of reference gene primer amplification, nucleated cell counts were estimated. Here immunoSEQ multiplex PCR was the method, and the copy in TCRdb shows in-frame clones only, minus some. For V, J and clone size, that table is used; D and trimming come from the DNA. The sample consists of some 230,000 clones, around 86% of them appearing once.

Sequenced input: peripheral blood. This TCR came from a man aged 25-45 years who had recovered from COVID-19. The chain has TRBV9 and TRBJ1-4; TRBD1 aligns across 10 bases. CDR3 region: CASSPRGRGQGGNEKLFF. As DNA, the CDR3 is TGTGCCAGCAGCCCTCGAGGACGAGGACAGGGGGGAAATGAAAAACTGTTTTTT.